A single count supports the clone carrying this T cell receptor (beta chain). Looked up from germline, CDR1 is SGHRS and CDR2 is YFSETQ. CDR3 length: 13 amino acids. Between the trimmed V and J ends, which lost 0 bases and 5 bases, there was a span of 8 bases. The PCR employed 60 Vbeta primers together with 13 Jbeta primers. TCRdb's copy holds only in-frame clones and misses some; the assay was immunoSEQ multiplex PCR. Here the sample spans 150,000 or so clones, about 79% being singletons. This specimen belongs to a study of cytomegalovirus exposure and HLA in healthy donors. Overall study context: Earlier, 100 million to 130 million unique TCR beta sequences were recovered from about 170 million T cells by an analysis.

The source material was PBMCs. The source is a man aged 45 to 65 in good health and CMV-seropositive. The V and J genes are TRBV5-1 and TRBJ2-5; no firm D call. The CDR3 spells CASSLGNGETQYF. CDR3 DNA sequence: TGCGCCAGCAGCTTGGGAAACGGGGAGACCCAGTACTTC.